This TCR beta chain was captured by sequencing in a study of beta chain features in type 1 diabetes listed by TCRdb under 2018. Some background on the complete study: Patients and healthy donors did not differ in mean age, gender distribution, total cell number or subset yield. Naive and central memory subsets were obtained from all 30 or so donors, but regulatory and stem cell-like memory subsets were isolated from only 8 patients and 8 healthy donors. A total of approximately 100 million sorted cells were examined across all samples, and the number of cells per subset was strongly correlated with RNA yield. In the study, TCRB repertoires of sorted circulating CD4+ T cell subsets from recently diagnosed type 1 diabetes patients were compared with those of matched healthy donors. The full study reports these points: A moderate but significant shortening of TCRB CDR3 length was observed in type 1 diabetes patients in all four CD4+ subsets. PCR may preferentially amplify shorter templates, but because patient and control samples were amplified and corrected together, any resulting skew would affect both groups equally. Only small numbers of individuals were included in the HLA sub-analyses, which left unresolved whether HLA type had any influence on TCRB rearrangement. Because cDNA rather than genomic DNA was sequenced, highly expressing activated cells could have been over-represented, although no difference in activation and CD3 levels was found between groups. At VDJ recombination sites, type 1 diabetes patients had fewer insertions and more deleted nucleotides, which implies abnormalities in thymic rearrangement. The naive, central memory and regulatory TCRB repertoires appeared to resemble one another more closely among patients than among healthy donors.

With regard to this clone: It has no known antigen specificity. No much larger clonotype is one base removed from it; base qualities were not supplied.

The entire isolated RNA was reverse transcribed using the High Capacity cDNA Reverse Transcription Kit, and thus expressed TCRB transcripts were sequenced. Deep immunoSEQ sequencing was applied to naive, central memory and regulatory T cell samples, giving an average of roughly 3.5 million total reads per sample. After sorted cells were lysed in RLT buffer, RNA was extracted with DNase-treated RNeasy Micro or Mini kits, with the choice depending on cell number. To prevent cross-contamination, every cell subset was processed on its own, while patient and healthy donor samples were processed together. The immunoSEQ multiplex PCR was used to amplify TCRB sequences from cDNA, generating 87-bp fragments that spanned the CDR3 region. The amplicons were sequenced using the Illumina HiSeq platform. The published analysis was carried out like this. PCR bias was corrected computationally using synthetic template baselines, and reads within Hamming distance 2 were collapsed, with unmergeable singletons discarded. Reads were aligned to IMGT to assign V, D and J genes, CDR3 length, and insertions or deletions at six rearrangement sites. Within each subset, clonotype counts were normalized to sorted cell number, and only after that were true diversity and Gini coefficients computed with the tcR R package. The overlap coefficient, calculated on TCRB nucleotide sequences, was used to measure repertoire sharing. Out-of-frame TCRB sequences from naive cells were analyzed to stand in for the pre-selection repertoire. As stored in TCRdb, this immuneACCESS dataset retains in-frame rearrangements with V and J assigned. A fraction of the clones does not appear; measured against another copy, unresolved V genes explain less than half of the discrepancy, and the remainder lacks a known reason. V and J calls and clone size are given by that table; D and trimming were obtained from the DNA. Present in this sample are 250,000 to 350,000 clones, about 15% of which were seen just once. Together, the top ten hold more than 0.015% of the sample.

From the cysteine up to the phenylalanine, the CDR3 has a length of 15 residues. CDR3 DNA only is kept here, 45 bases in frame from base 1. CDR1 and CDR2 (LGHNA, YSLEER) derive from the germline V gene. The germline ends are 14 bases apart after V is trimmed by 1 base and J by 5 bases. Each donor gave one peripheral blood draw, roughly 0.12 L on average, collected into heparinised tubes. Naive, central memory, regulatory and stem cell-like memory CD4+ T cells were sorted on a BD FACSAria II using a panel including CD45RO, CCR7, CD25, CD127, CD95 and CD27. Purity was above 98% for every sorted population. PBMCs were isolated right away by Lymphoprep density gradient centrifugation and were stained directly, without culture. So that batch effects would be minimized, each experiment stained and sorted samples in pairs, pairing one healthy donor with one patient.

The sequencing input was naive CD4+ T cells from blood. The sample's cell subset or site, from its label and the paper: true naive CD4+ T cells. The TCR comes from a man between 18 and 35 years old with type 1 diabetes. Rearrangement joined TRBV4-3 to TRBJ1-2, with the D segment identity uncertain. The CDR3 region reads CASSQAPHGWYGYTF. The DNA is TGCGCCAGCAGCCAAGCACCTCACGGGTGGTATGGCTACACCTTC.